Listed below are T cell receptor beta chains from one sample, sequenced in a study of technical replicates of blood from a few donors. Here immunoSEQ multiplex PCR was the method, and the copy in TCRdb shows in-frame clones only, minus some. The sample has about 82,000 clones, roughly 95% seen once. Sequenced: T cells isolated from PBMCs. All receptors derive from a human donor in good health. Both conserved end residues are part of each CDR3. D genes are given only for firm matches. Expanded clones are given a class, and other clones once, few, many or no size at all.

>TRBJ2-7|TRBV29-1|TRBD1|.
CSVDLQGIHEQYF
TGCAGCGTTGATTTACAGGGGATCCACGAGCAGTACTTC
>TRBJ2-7|TRBV6-6|TRBD2|.
CASSPAGGLAEWYF
TGTGCCAGCAGTCCCGCGGGGGGACTAGCGGAATGGTACTTC
>TRBJ1-2|TRBV6-5|.|.
CASSYSTGSTYGYTF
TGTGCCAGCAGTTACTCGACAGGCAGTACCTATGGCTACACCTTC
>TRBJ2-3|TRBV11-2|TRBD1|.
CASSVDRAADTQYF
TGTGCCAGCAGCGTTGACAGGGCGGCAGATACGCAGTATTTT
>TRBJ2-7|TRBV11-3|TRBD2|.
CASEREGLSYEQYF
TGTGCCAGCGAACGGGAGGGCCTTTCCTACGAGCAGTACTTC
>TRBJ2-2|TRBV5-4|TRBD2|.
CASSLDGRGTGELFF
TGTGCCAGCAGCTTGGATGGGAGGGGCACCGGGGAGCTGTTTTTT
>TRBJ2-1|TRBV6-5|TRBD2|.
CASSYYRTSYNEQFF
TGTGCCAGCAGTTACTACCGGACTAGCTACAATGAGCAGTTCTTC
>TRBJ2-1|TRBV7-7|TRBD2|few
CASSLEVAGVTGFYNEQFF
TGTGCTAGCAGCTTAGAAGTAGCGGGGGTCACGGGGTTTTACAATGAGCAGTTCTTC
>TRBJ2-7|TRBV9|TRBD1|.
CASSIRDRSFYEQYF
TGTGCCAGCAGCATCCGGGACAGGTCTTTCTACGAGCAGTACTTC
>TRBJ2-7|TRBV10-3|TRBD2|.
CAISEVSGRTEQYF
TGTGCCATCAGTGAGGTTAGCGGGAGGACCGAGCAGTACTTC
>TRBJ2-3|TRBV11-3|.|.
CASSLADTQYF
TGTGCCAGCAGCTTAGCTGATACGCAGTATTTT
>TRBJ2-3|TRBV6-1|.|.
CASSEVKFEGDTQYF
TGTGCCAGCAGTGAAGTGAAATTTGAGGGAGATACGCAGTATTTT
>TRBJ2-3|TRBV9|.|.
CASSVVGASGDDTQYF
TGTGCCAGCAGCGTAGTGGGGGCTAGCGGCGATGATACGCAGTATTTT
>TRBJ2-7|TRBV7-9|TRBD1|.
CASSLANQGAVEQYF
TGTGCCAGCAGCTTAGCCAATCAGGGGGCCGTCGAGCAGTACTTC
>TRBJ1-1|TRBV4-2|.|.
CASSRRGTEAFF
TGTGCCAGCAGCCGCCGAGGGACTGAAGCTTTCTTT
>TRBJ2-1|TRBV2|.|.
CASSSGALTSYNEQFF
TGTGCCAGCAGTTCCGGAGCCCTTACCTCCTACAATGAGCAGTTCTTC
>TRBJ2-7|TRBV6-6|TRBD2|.
CASSYARGFLGNEQYF
TGTGCCAGCAGTTACGCGCGGGGGTTTCTAGGGAACGAGCAGTACTTC
>TRBJ1-1|TRBV28|.|.
CASFQVNTEAFF
TGTGCCAGCTTCCAGGTGAACACTGAAGCTTTCTTT
>TRBJ2-7|TRBV4-1|TRBD2|.
CASSQAGGSKYEQYF
TGCGCCAGCAGCCAAGCGGGAGGTTCCAAATACGAGCAGTACTTC
>TRBJ1-1|TRBV4-1|.|.
CASSPSWKDSEAFF
TGCGCCAGCAGCCCTAGTTGGAAGGATAGCGAAGCTTTCTTT
>TRBJ2-1|TRBV30|.|.
CAWMGGLARGEQFF
TGTGCCTGGATGGGGGGGCTAGCCAGGGGTGAGCAGTTCTTC
>TRBJ2-7|TRBV7-4|TRBD2|.
CASSDGGGAPYEQYF
TGTGCCAGCAGCGACGGCGGGGGGGCCCCCTACGAGCAGTACTTC
>TRBJ2-7|TRBV27|.|.
CASSKPTGAGRSSYEQYF
TGTGCCAGCAGCAAACCAACAGGAGCGGGTCGAAGCTCCTACGAGCAGTACTTC
>TRBJ2-1|TRBV29-1|TRBD1|.
CSVDRQGYEQFF
TGCAGCGTTGACAGACAGGGGTATGAGCAGTTCTTC
>TRBJ2-7|TRBV5-1|.|.
CASSSNSIQGEQYF
TGCGCCAGCAGTTCCAACAGCATCCAAGGCGAGCAGTACTTC
>TRBJ1-2|TRBV4-2|TRBD1|.
CASSPLGGQPLFGYTF
TGTGCCAGCAGCCCCCTGGGGGGACAGCCCTTATTTGGCTACACCTTC
>TRBJ2-5|TRBV29-1|TRBD2|.
CSVGTSKAEETQYF
TGCAGCGTAGGGACTAGTAAAGCGGAAGAGACCCAGTACTTC
>TRBJ1-5|TRBV6-6|.|.
CASSYPQGNQPQHF
TGTGCCAGCAGTTACCCCCAGGGCAATCAGCCCCAGCATTTT
>TRBJ2-3|TRBV4-3|.|.
CASSQGGETSTDTQYF
TGCGCCAGCAGCCAAGGCGGGGAAACTAGCACAGATACGCAGTATTTT
>TRBJ2-1|TRBV28|.|.
CASRKADGTKPYNEQFF
TGTGCCAGCCGTAAAGCGGACGGTACAAAACCCTACAATGAGCAGTTCTTC
>TRBJ2-2|TRBV27|.|.
CASSSGGELFF
TGTGCCAGCAGTTCGGGCGGGGAGCTGTTTTTT
>TRBJ1-5|TRBV11-2|TRBD1|.
CASSLTGDNQPQHF
TGTGCCAGCAGCTTGACAGGGGACAATCAGCCCCAGCATTTT
>TRBJ1-2|TRBV11-2|.|.
CASSLAQIYTF
TGTGCCAGCAGCTTAGCACAGATCTACACCTTC
>TRBJ2-7|TRBV5-1|TRBD1|.
CASSGRTGGFYEQYF
TGCGCCAGCAGCGGCCGGACAGGGGGGTTCTACGAGCAGTACTTC
>TRBJ1-2|TRBV7-9|.|.
CASSPYRRIYGYTF
TGTGCCAGCAGTCCTTACAGGCGGATCTATGGCTACACCTTC
>TRBJ2-1|TRBV23-1|TRBD1|.
CASSARLPGQGDNEQFF
TGCGCCAGCAGTGCAAGACTCCCGGGACAGGGAGACAATGAGCAGTTCTTC
>TRBJ1-3|TRBV6-7|.|.
CASVNDETGNSGNTIYF
TGTGCCAGCGTGAACGATGAGACAGGCAACTCTGGAAACACCATATATTTT
>TRBJ2-7|TRBV7-9|TRBD2|once
CASSIGVAGGGSSYEQYF
TGTGCCAGCTCCATAGGGGTAGCGGGAGGTGGGAGCTCCTACGAGCAGTACTTC
>TRBJ2-5|TRBV28|TRBD1|.
CASSSHDRVETQYF
TGTGCCAGCAGTTCTCATGACAGGGTTGAGACCCAGTACTTC
>TRBJ2-1|TRBV28|.|once
CASSRLVGDEQFF
TGTGCCAGCAGCAGACTAGTTGGCGATGAGCAGTTCTTC
>TRBJ2-2|TRBV4-1|.|.
CASSPAGGKTGELFF
TGCGCCAGCAGCCCGGCAGGGGGGAAAACCGGGGAGCTGTTTTTT
>TRBJ2-2|TRBV28|.|once
CASYIADSGGELFF
TGTGCCAGCTACATAGCGGATTCAGGGGGGGAGCTGTTTTTT
>TRBJ1-3|TRBV5-8|TRBD1|.
CARKQGASGNTIYF
TGTGCCCGTAAACAGGGGGCCTCCGGAAACACCATATATTTT
>TRBJ2-5|TRBV10-3|TRBD2|few
CAISGATSGQETQYF
TGTGCCATCAGTGGGGCTACTAGCGGGCAAGAGACCCAGTACTTC
>TRBJ2-1|TRBV19|.|.
CAGGSYNEQFF
TGTGCGGGGGGCTCCTACAATGAGCAGTTCTTC
>TRBJ1-5|TRBV19|.|.
CASNGQGIWNQPQHF
TGTGCCAGTAACGGGCAGGGGATATGGAATCAGCCCCAGCATTTT
>TRBJ1-1|TRBV15|TRBD1|.
CATSTPGQVNTEAFF
TGTGCCACCAGCACTCCGGGACAGGTGAACACTGAAGCTTTCTTT
>TRBJ1-5|TRBV7-2|TRBD1|.
CASSYRGDQPQHF
TGTGCCAGCAGCTACAGGGGGGATCAGCCCCAGCATTTT
>TRBJ1-1|TRBV28|TRBD1|.
CASSPRQGMNTEAFF
TGTGCCAGCAGTCCTAGACAGGGTATGAACACTGAAGCTTTCTTT
>TRBJ1-5|TRBV28|TRBD1|.
CASSLVDRGGRPQHF
TGTGCCAGCAGTTTGGTAGACAGGGGGGGTAGGCCCCAGCATTTT
>TRBJ1-1|TRBV30|.|.
CAWSVGGEAFF
TGTGCCTGGAGCGTAGGGGGTGAAGCTTTCTTT
>TRBJ1-2|TRBV19|.|.
CASSIGDRDIYGYTF
TGTGCCAGTAGTATAGGTGACCGGGACATCTATGGCTACACCTTC
>TRBJ2-5|TRBV9|TRBD2|.
CASSPEGLVGETQYF
TGTGCCAGCAGCCCGGAGGGACTAGTAGGGGAGACCCAGTACTTC
>TRBJ2-7|TRBV14|.|.
CASSQGLGEYEQYF
TGTGCCAGCAGCCAAGGGTTGGGAGAATACGAGCAGTACTTC
>TRBJ1-1|TRBV11-2|.|.
CASSLEGGTEAFF
TGTGCCAGCAGCTTAGAAGGGGGCACTGAAGCTTTCTTT